This T cell receptor beta chain was captured by sequencing in a study of monozygotic twins with cystic fibrosis. Germline CDR1 and CDR2: SGHRS and YFSETQ. With V trimmed by 0 bases and J by 0 bases, 14 bases remained unmatched. The CDR3 has 19 residues. Sequencing used immunoSEQ multiplex PCR; TCRdb keeps in-frame clones, though not all of them. The sample shows just under 20,000 clones, about 89% of them seen only once. The chain links TRBV5-1 to TRBJ1-1; 7 positions agree with TRBD1. The sequenced sample consisted of blood. This TCR derives from a girl between 2 and 10 years old with cystic fibrosis. CDR3 DNA: TGCGCCAGCAGCTTGGGATTTGTAGGGGGCGCCTCTATGAACACTGAAGCTTTCTTT. Its translation: CASSLGFVGGASMNTEAFF.